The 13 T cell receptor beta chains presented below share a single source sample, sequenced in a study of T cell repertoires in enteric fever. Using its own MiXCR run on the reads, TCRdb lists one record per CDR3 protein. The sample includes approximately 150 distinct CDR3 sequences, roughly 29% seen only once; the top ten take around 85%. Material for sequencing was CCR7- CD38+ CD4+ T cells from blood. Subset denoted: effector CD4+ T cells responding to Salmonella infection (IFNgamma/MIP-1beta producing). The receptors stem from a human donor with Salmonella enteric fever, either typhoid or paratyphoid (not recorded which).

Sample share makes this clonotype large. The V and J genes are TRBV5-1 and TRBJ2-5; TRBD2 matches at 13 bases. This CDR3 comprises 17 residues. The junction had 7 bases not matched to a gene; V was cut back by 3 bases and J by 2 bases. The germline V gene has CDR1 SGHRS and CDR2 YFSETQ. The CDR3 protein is CASSWGLAGRGQETQYF. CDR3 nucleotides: TGCGCCAGCAGCTGGGGACTAGCGGGACGAGGGCAAGAGACCCAGTACTTC.

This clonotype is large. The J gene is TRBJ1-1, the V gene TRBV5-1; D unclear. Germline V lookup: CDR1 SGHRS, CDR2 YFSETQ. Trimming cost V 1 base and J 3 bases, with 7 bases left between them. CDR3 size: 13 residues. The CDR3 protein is CASSLTTDTEAFF. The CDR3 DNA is TGCGCCAGCAGCTTGACAACAGACACTGAAGCTTTCTTT. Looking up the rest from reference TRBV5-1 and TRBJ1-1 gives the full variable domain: KAGVTQTPRYLIKTRGQQVTLSCSPISGHRSVSWYQQTPGQGLQFLFEYFSETQRNKGNFPGRFSGRQFSNSRSEMNVSTLELGDSALYLCASSLTTDTEAFFGQGTRLTVV.

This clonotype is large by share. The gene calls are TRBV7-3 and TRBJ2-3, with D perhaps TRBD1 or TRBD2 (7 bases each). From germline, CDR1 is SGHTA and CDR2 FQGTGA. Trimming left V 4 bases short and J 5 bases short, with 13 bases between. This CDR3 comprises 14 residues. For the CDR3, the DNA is TGTGCCAGCAGCTCCACAGGGGAGGGAGATACGCAGTATTTT. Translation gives CASSSTGEGDTQYF.

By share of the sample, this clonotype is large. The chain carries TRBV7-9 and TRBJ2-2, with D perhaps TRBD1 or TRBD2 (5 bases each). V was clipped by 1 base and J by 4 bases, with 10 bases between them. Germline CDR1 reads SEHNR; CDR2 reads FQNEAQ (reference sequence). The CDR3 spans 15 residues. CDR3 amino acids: CASSLGSGTTGELFF. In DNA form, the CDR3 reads TGTGCCAGCAGCTTAGGGTCAGGGACCACCGGGGAGCTGTTTTTT.

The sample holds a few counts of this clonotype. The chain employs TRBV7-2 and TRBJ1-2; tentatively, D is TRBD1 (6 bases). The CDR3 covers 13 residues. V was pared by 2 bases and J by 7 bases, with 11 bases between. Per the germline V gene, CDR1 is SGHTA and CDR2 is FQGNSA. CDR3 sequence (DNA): TGTGCCAGCAGCTTAAACAGGGACGGTGGCTACACCTTC. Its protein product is CASSLNRDGGYTF.

The CDR3 region has the DNA TGCGCCAGCAGCTTGGCACCGGTCCTGGAGCAGTTCTTC. It yields the protein CASSLAPVLEQFF. V usage is TRBV5-1 and J usage is TRBJ2-1; D unclear. Germline V gene sequence: CDR1 SGHRS, CDR2 YFSETQ. V was clipped by 0 bases and J by 10 bases, with 11 bases between them. CDR3 length equals 13 residues.

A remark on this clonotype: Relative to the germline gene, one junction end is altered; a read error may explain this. The CDR3 bases are TGCTCCAGCAGCTTGCCTGACGTAGGACCCCACAATGAGCAGTTCTTC. It codes for CSSSLPDVGPHNEQFF. The gene calls are TRBV5-1 and TRBJ2-1, with D unclear. This CDR3 is built from 16 residues. Germline V lookup: CDR1 SGHRS, CDR2 YFSETQ.

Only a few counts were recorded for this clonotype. The CDR3 DNA follows: TGTGCCAGCAGGTTGGTGGGTGTCACTGAAGCTTTCTTT. Its protein product is CASRLVGVTEAFF. This chain uses TRBV7-3 with TRBJ1-1, with D unclear. The V gene lost 6 bases and the J gene lost 4 bases, with 12 bases spanning the gap. The CDR3 loop spans 13 amino acids. Germline CDR1 and CDR2: SGHTA and FQGTGA.

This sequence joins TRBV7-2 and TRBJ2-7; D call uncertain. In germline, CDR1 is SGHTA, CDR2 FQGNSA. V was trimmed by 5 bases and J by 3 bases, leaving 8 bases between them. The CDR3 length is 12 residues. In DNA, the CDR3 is TGTGCCAGCAGCCCGGGTTACTACGAGCAGTACTTC. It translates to CASSPGYYEQYF. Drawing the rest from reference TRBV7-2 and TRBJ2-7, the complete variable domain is GAGVSQSPSNKVTEKGKDVELRCDPISGHTALYWYRQSLGQGLEFLIYFQGNSAPDKSGLPSDRFSAERTGGSVSTLTIQRTQQEDSAVYLCASSPGYYEQYFGPGTRLTVT.

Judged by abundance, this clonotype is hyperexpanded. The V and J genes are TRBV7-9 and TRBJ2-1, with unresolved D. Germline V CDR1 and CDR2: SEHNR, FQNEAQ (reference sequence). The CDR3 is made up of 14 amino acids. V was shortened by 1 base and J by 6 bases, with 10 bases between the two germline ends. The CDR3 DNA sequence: TGTGCCAGCAGCTTAGTATCACAGCTCAATGAGCAGTTCTTC. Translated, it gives CASSLVSQLNEQFF.

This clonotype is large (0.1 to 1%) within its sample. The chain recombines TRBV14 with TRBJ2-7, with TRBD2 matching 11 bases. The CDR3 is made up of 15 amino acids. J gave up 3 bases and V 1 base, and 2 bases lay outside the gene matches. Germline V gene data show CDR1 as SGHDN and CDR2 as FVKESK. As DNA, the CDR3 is TGTGCCAGCAGCCAAGGACTAGCGGGATTCTACGAGCAGTACTTC. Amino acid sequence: CASSQGLAGFYEQYF.

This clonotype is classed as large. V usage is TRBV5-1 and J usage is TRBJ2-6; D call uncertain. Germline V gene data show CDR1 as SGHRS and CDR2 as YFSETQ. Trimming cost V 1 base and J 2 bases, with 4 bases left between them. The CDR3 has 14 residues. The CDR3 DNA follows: TGCGCCAGCAGCTTGAGGGCTGGGGCCAACGTCCTGACTTTC. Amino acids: CASSLRAGANVLTF.

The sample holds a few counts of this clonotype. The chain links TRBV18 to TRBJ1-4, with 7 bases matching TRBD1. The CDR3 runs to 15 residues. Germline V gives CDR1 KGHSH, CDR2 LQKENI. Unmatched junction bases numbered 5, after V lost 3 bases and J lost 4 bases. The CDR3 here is CASSPGTVSNEKLFF. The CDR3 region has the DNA TGTGCCAGCTCACCCGGGACAGTCAGTAATGAAAAACTGTTTTTT.